The clone carrying this T cell receptor (beta chain) was counted between two and nine times. Assay: immunoSEQ multiplex PCR; the TCRdb copy retains only in-frame clones and omits some. The table records over 350,000 clones, approximately 88% of them present only once. The data originate from a study of blood T cell repertoires in COVID-19. CDR1 and CDR2 from the germline V gene are DFQATT and SNEGSKA (reference sequence). V lost 6 bases and J lost 6; bases outside the gene matches: 5. The CDR3 sequence is 11 residues long. The sequenced material came from PBMCs or T cells enriched from blood (not recorded which). The sequence derives from a woman aged 25-40 years with acute COVID-19. This rearrangement joins TRBV20-1 to TRBJ2-7, with 7 positions matching TRBD1. The CDR3 DNA follows: TGCAGTGCGGTGACAGGGCTCGAGCAGTACTTC. Translation: CSAVTGLEQYF.